This T cell receptor (beta chain) was retrieved from a study of blood T cells in healthy people across ages. Study-wide context: Roughly one uniquely barcoded beta molecule per two T cells was captured.

Overall study results and limits: Researchers judged that diversity estimates from one million T cells fell short of true values. Donor CMV infection status was unknown, possibly confounding age-related changes in expanded clonotypes.

This CDR3 is built from 13 residues. Between the trimmed V and J ends, which lost 1 base and 0 bases, there was a span of 4 bases. Germline V CDR1 and CDR2: LGHNA, YSLEER. At least ten counts were recorded for this clonotype. What it binds is not known. Together with a sample-barcoded 5' primer, a J-beta primer mix was included in a second PCR lasting about 6 to 11 cycles. A minimum of 3 million CDR3-containing paired-end reads was obtained for each sample. TCRdb recomputed calls from the 5' RACE reads with MiXCR, one row per CDR3 protein. The data hold around 1,700,000 distinct CDR3 sequences, with approximately 30% observed a single time.

V and J are TRBV4-3 and TRBJ2-7; D uncertain. Sequenced: blood. This TCR was recovered from a woman in her twenties or thirties in good health. CDR3 DNA: TGCGCCAGCAGCCAAGCCCACTCCTACGAGCAGTACTTC. Encoded protein: CASSQAHSYEQYF.